This T cell receptor beta chain was sequenced in a study of cytomegalovirus exposure and HLA in healthy donors (dated by TCRdb to between 2016 and 2019). The study in broad terms: In an earlier analysis of some 610 of the donors, roughly 300 Gb of sequence data and 120 million or so unique TCR beta sequences from about 190 million T cells were reported. The study used immunosequencing to profile the T cell repertoires of 666 subjects and linked those repertoires to cytomegalovirus serostatus. HLA typing included class I and class II loci at four-digit resolution. Roughly 5 DR-DQ haplotypes were handled as single units for association and clustering, since linkage in the cohort was strong. Besides the first cohort of 550 to 750 subjects, a separate validation cohort made up of around 120 different subjects was used. Donor age, sex, ethnicity and CMV serostatus were collected together with the repertoire data. Among about 400 genotyped donors of the cohort, an average of approximately 220,000 unique TCR beta nucleotide sequences was sequenced per donor, of which 15% to 20% were non-productive. All discovery cohort repertoires had been generated using a single sequencing platform. Rather than drawing on any new phenotypic data, the later analysis identified candidate immune exposures from TCR beta sequences and the way those sequences occurred across donors. High-throughput TCR immunosequencing, statistical association of individual TCRs with disease status, and machine learning were combined to predict cytomegalovirus infection status. The number of donors typed differed by locus, with 629-630 for A, B, C, DRB1 and DQB1, 522 for DQA1, 606 for DPA1, and over 400 for DPB1. An earlier analysis of more than 450 of the donors used high-throughput TCR beta sequencing to judge whether each TCR beta V gene segment behaved as functional or pseudogenic. The study aimed to test whether cataloging public T cell receptors could reveal signatures of past pathogen exposure. A later analysis re-analyzed previously published TCR beta repertoires from about 730 donors and added high-resolution HLA genotyping to study TCR occurrence patterns. An early release that covered about 600 HLA-typed donors contained about 290 gigabases of sequencing data and about 93 million unique TCR sequences. Of the approximately 400 genotyped donors, around 81% fell in the genetic ancestry cluster associated with self-reported Caucasian donors. A later genetic analysis took genome-wide SNP genotypes for about 55% of the 666 donors and used that subset as a discovery cohort. The investigation overall reported the following: In a later genetic analysis, fewer N-insertions in productive TCRs were reported among donors in an Asian-associated ancestry cluster than the approximately 710-donor mean. A later analysis associated some 17,000 TCR beta sequences with specific HLA alleles at a false discovery rate of 0.05. Cytomegalovirus status was reported to be diagnosed by the classifier with high specificity and sensitivity in both the original and validation cohorts. According to a later analysis, TCR association rates differed among HLA loci, with DRB1 alleles showing the most associated TCRs and HLA-C alleles showing the fewest. When HLA alleles, especially DR and DQ, strongly co-occurred, attributing TCR associations to individual alleles was difficult. Only TCR beta chains were sequenced in this cohort, and the absence of alpha or paired-chain data limited detectable features. In an earlier analysis of some 540 of the donors, most TCR beta V segments appeared in productive rearrangements about 90% or about 30% of the time, broadly matching IMGT annotations. Presence/absence analyses assumed roughly uniform sequencing depth across donors, an assumption that may not hold. In a later analysis, several top co-occurrence clusters were reported to appear linked to parvovirus B19, influenza, CMV and Epstein-Barr virus. In vitro tests confirmed that a few of the cytomegalovirus-associated TCR beta chains recognize cytomegalovirus antigens. Linkage disequilibrium might explain the correlated functional status among segregating V segments, but an unknown experimental factor could not be ruled out. CMV serostatus was the only immune exposure information available for the cohort. Across donors, most TCR sequences were observed very rarely, whereas some public TCRs were present in many individuals. The authors suggested that the approach could potentially be extended to other disease states and immunological phenotypes. Because counts were too low, seventeen rarely observed V segments, including chromosome 9 orphons, were excluded from the earlier analysis of fewer than 650 of the donors. In a later analysis, most CMV-associated TCR beta chains were found to appear HLA-restricted, with HLA associations seemingly driven largely by CMV exposure. Some IMGT-functional V segments, including TRBV6-2 and TRBV6-3, could not be told apart with the 87-base-pair reads, so those segments were excluded. In a later analysis, HLA-associated TCR beta chains showed more clonal expansion and lower generation probabilities than non-associated chains that were equally common. The sequencing pipeline was judged likely to have produced a cluster of highly shared sequence variants as a technical artifact. The study listed 164 TCR beta chains as associated with cytomegalovirus. V-gene and J-gene trimming of TCR beta chains was associated with a missense DCLRE1C variant in a later genetic analysis, and the association was replicated in an independent cohort. Because some donors lacked HLA typing at each locus, the association tests relied only on the typed subset. A further reported finding was that TCR beta sequences accurately predicted the HLA-A and HLA-B alleles for most subjects in the first cohort.

Of note for this clone: Its antigen target is currently unknown. No base quality information exists; no much larger clone differs at one position.

In total, more than 500 healthy bone marrow donors made up the cohort. Cohort members were all nominally healthy when sampled, although unrecorded immune exposures were likely present. The donor tested CMV seronegative, placing the donor among the 300 to 450 seronegative members of the cohort. Every donor gave a peripheral blood sample, and the peripheral blood mononuclear cells from that sample were used for TCR beta sequencing. Genomic DNA extraction from the blood cell samples was performed with the Qiagen DNeasy Blood Extraction Kit. CDR1 and CDR2 (LNHNV, YYDKDF) derive from the germline V gene (reference sequence). Trimming accounts for 1 base at V and 5 bases at J, while the number of junction bases matched to no gene is 10. Reading from cysteine to phenylalanine, the CDR3 counts 16 amino acids. Only the CDR3 DNA is retained, 48 bases long and in frame from the first base. Libraries were made using the immunoSEQ multiplex PCR assay. A mixture of 60 forward primers for TCR Vbeta segments and 13 reverse primers for TCR Jbeta segments was used in the multiplex PCR. The CDR3 region of rearranged TCR beta genes was amplified from genomic DNA by a multiplex PCR assay. The amplified TCR beta libraries were sequenced on the Illumina HiSeq System as 87-base-pair reads. As for how the authors treated the data: Across the 666 repertoires, a later analysis counted 80 million or so unique TCR beta chains, roughly 11 million of which were shared by at least two donors. Raw reads were error-corrected and collapsed into unique sequences by a nearest-neighbor algorithm in which closely related sequences were merged to remove PCR and sequencing errors. Alignment of CDR3 sequences to IMGT reference sequences was used to assign V, D and J gene segments. For a sequence to be retained, at least a six-nucleotide match to both a V gene segment and a J gene segment was required. Rearrangements were classified as productive when the CDR3 lacked stop codons and remained in frame with V and J, and all other rearrangements were classified as non-productive. CDR3 was defined according to IMGT convention as the region running from the second conserved V-encoded cysteine to the conserved J-encoded phenylalanine. Sequences without an unambiguous match to a single V gene segment were excluded from the earlier analysis of approximately 560 of the donors. An earlier analysis of some 610 of the donors called V segments functional above 56.7% productive rearrangements and segregating when the between-donor standard deviation exceeded 5%. A statistical classification framework was built to diagnose cytomegalovirus status from the catalog of TCR beta chain sequences. V and J gene assignment, in a later analysis, came from comparing TCR nucleotide sequences with IMGT/GENE-DB human TR gene sequences. In a later analysis, CDR3 sequences and most-parsimonious VDJ recombination scenarios were assigned using the TCRdist pipeline. A later analysis defined each TCR beta chain by its CDR3 amino acid sequence plus V-gene family, and excluded reads lacking a unique V-gene family. In a later analysis, 450 to 600 highly shared, low-generation-probability nucleotide sequences were removed to address suspected cross-contamination and a sequencing artifact. A later analysis calculated a clonal expansion index for each public chain from normalized within-repertoire ranks of inferred template counts. In a later analysis, generation probabilities were computed using a VDJ recombination model fitted to out-of-frame rearrangements, and the results were checked against IGoR. In a later analysis, TCR-TCR, TCR-HLA and TCR-CMV co-occurrence was scored with hypergeometric tests, and a repertoire-size bias correction was applied to TCR pairs. To estimate false discovery rates, a later analysis permuted the HLA or CMV assignments 20 times. A later analysis grouped co-occurring TCRs with DBSCAN, adding TCRdist sequence similarity when clustering within HLA-allele-positive subsets. Repertoires with fewer than 30,000 or more than 120,000 public chains were left out of co-occurrence clustering, as were about 5 repertoires with anomalous nucleotide sharing. This is the immuneACCESS table as TCRdb keeps it, with only in-frame sequences that have V and J called. A part of the clones is gone; compared with another copy, unresolved V genes explain less than half, and the rest is unexplained. That table is the source of V, J and clone size, and D and trimming were worked out from the DNA. Here the sample has some 100,000 clones; approximately 82% occur a single time. Jointly, the top ten make up 1.2% of the sample.

Recombination linked TRBV15 to TRBJ2-5, and 7 junction bases match TRBD1. What was sequenced was PBMCs. This TCR derives from a woman in her late teens or twenties in good health and CMV-seronegative. The CDR3 amino acid sequence is: CATSRGVETGYETQYF. The DNA sequence is given as TGTGCCACCAGCAGAGGGGTCGAGACAGGGTACGAGACCCAGTACTTC.